A single sample gave rise to the 9 T cell receptor beta chains below, sequenced in a study of T-cell memory formation after mild COVID-19. TCRdb analysed the 5' RACE reads with MiXCR anew, one entry per CDR3 protein. The sample includes about 410,000 distinct CDR3 sequences, roughly 18% of them seen just once. The sequenced sample was PBMCs or a T cell subset sorted from them (not recorded which). These receptors were taken from a man aged 18 to 30 who had mild COVID-19 (a few samples of this study predate the infection). Cell type and time point are not known.

This clonotype came up a few times. This chain joins TRBV5-6 and TRBJ1-1; 10 bases agree with TRBD1. Per germline, CDR1 SGHDT and CDR2 YYEEEE. This CDR3 has 12 residues. Trimming took 4 bases from V and 11 from J; bases not matched to a gene: 5. The CDR3 DNA follows: TGTGCCAGCAGCGGGACAGGGGTCCGGGCTTTCTTT. As protein: CASSGTGVRAFF.

The rearrangement links TRBV15 to TRBJ2-3; a weak D match, TRBD2 (5 bases). Germline CDR1 LNHNV, CDR2 YYDKDF (reference sequence). This CDR3 spans 14 amino acids. The V and J ends lost 3 bases and 1 base respectively, with 8 bases between them. CDR3 sequence: CATSRTGGTDTQYF. The DNA of the CDR3 is TGTGCCACCAGCAGGACCGGGGGCACAGATACGCAGTATTTT.

In its sample, this clonotype was seen a few times. The genes are TRBV5-1 and TRBJ2-3; D gene unclear. V was shortened by 4 bases and J by 2 bases, with 8 bases between the two germline ends. The V gene's germline CDR1 is SGHRS and CDR2 YFSETQ. This CDR3 region has 13 residues. CDR3 coding DNA: TGCGCCAGCAGCACGGACGCCACAGATACGCAGTATTTT. This translates into CASSTDATDTQYF.

The chain couples TRBV11-3 to TRBJ2-5; 7 nucleotides agree with TRBD1. Germline V lookup: CDR1 SGHNT, CDR2 YENEEA. The ends lost 1 base at V and 7 bases at J; junction bases unmatched: 9. This CDR3 is 15 amino acids long. The CDR3: CASSLGGQREGTQYF. As DNA, the CDR3 is TGTGCCAGCAGCTTAGGGGGACAGAGGGAAGGGACCCAGTACTTC.

This clonotype appeared a single time. The chain employs TRBV6-1 and TRBJ2-2; 7 nucleotides match TRBD1. The CDR3 is made up of 15 amino acids. Per germline, CDR1 MNHNS and CDR2 SASEGT. V shed 6 bases, J shed 6 bases, and the junction held 10 bases outside the gene matches. The CDR3 loop reads CASSLQWQGAGELFF. CDR3 DNA sequence: TGTGCCAGCAGCTTACAGTGGCAGGGGGCCGGGGAGCTGTTTTTT.

This chain connects TRBV5-6 to TRBJ2-2, with 11 bases that match TRBD2. V shed 1 base, J shed 6 bases, and the junction held 8 bases outside the gene matches. The CDR3 contains 17 residues. CDR1 and CDR2 (germline): SGHDT, YYEEEE. The CDR3 reads CASSLSLSGGAPGELFF. The CDR3 DNA reads TGTGCCAGCAGCTTGAGCCTTAGCGGGGGGGCCCCCGGGGAGCTGTTTTTT. Using reference TRBV5-6 and TRBJ2-2 for the parts outside the CDR3, the full variable domain is DAGVTQSPTHLIKTRGQQVTLRCSPKSGHDTVSWYQQALGQGPQFIFQYYEEEERQRGNFPDRFSGHQFPNYSSELNVNALLLGDSALYLCASSLSLSGGAPGELFFGEGSRLTVL.

This clonotype was observed a handful of times. The chain joins TRBV7-3 to TRBJ1-5, with TRBD1 matching 7 bases. The ends lost 4 bases at V and 6 bases at J; junction bases unmatched: 6. In germline, CDR1 is SGHTA, CDR2 FQGTGA. The CDR3 is made up of 14 amino acids. CDR3 coding DNA: TGTGCCAGCAGCTCCAGACAGGGTCGTCAGCCCCAGCATTTT. It encodes CASSSRQGRQPQHF.

The V gene is TRBV5-1, the J gene TRBJ2-1; D uncertain. V shed 0 bases and J shed 0 bases, with 10 bases lying between them. CDR3 length equals 16 residues. Looked up from germline, CDR1 is SGHRS and CDR2 is YFSETQ. The CDR3: CASSLAGGYSYNEQFF. As DNA, the CDR3 is TGCGCCAGCAGCTTGGCCGGCGGATACTCCTACAATGAGCAGTTCTTC.

The gene calls are TRBV20-1 and TRBJ2-7; possible D gene TRBD1, 6 bases. V was pared by 5 bases and J by 0 bases, with 17 bases between. CDR1 and CDR2 from the germline V gene are DFQATT and SNEGSKA (reference sequence). CDR3 length: 15 amino acids. Here the CDR3 reads CSAQLGHEVSYEQYF. CDR3 in DNA: TGCAGTGCTCAACTGGGACACGAGGTCTCCTACGAGCAGTACTTC.